The clone carrying this T cell receptor (beta chain) has a handful of counts. Its antigen is not identified. The data derive from a study of early T cells in non-severe SARS-CoV-2 infection. Study as a whole: The authors sequenced bulk RNA from unsorted whole blood, leaving chains unpaired. Study-wide results and limits: Using VDJdb, the matching emphasized anti-spike CD8 responses while missing private and CD4 specificities.

Molecules of cDNA were individually given unique molecular identifiers that were attached to them. One entry per CDR3 protein, called by TCRdb with MiXCR from the 5' RACE reads. This sample has roughly 81,000 distinct CDR3 sequences; 9.5% to 13% occur once, and the top ten carry 2.6%. The ends lost 6 bases at V and 1 base at J; junction bases unmatched: 9. This CDR3 region has 16 residues. From germline, CDR1 is MDHEN and CDR2 SYDVKM. Input material: whole blood. The receptor comes from an adult who was a healthcare worker with PCR-confirmed SARS-CoV-2 infection or an uninfected control (not recorded which). The chain carries TRBV28 and TRBJ2-7; 10 bases map to TRBD1. DNA of the CDR3: TGTGCCAGCAGCTCCCGGGACAGGGGCCTATCCTACGAGCAGTACTTC. Its translation is CASSSRDRGLSYEQYF.